These T cell receptor beta chains were read from a single sample in a study of CD8+CD57+ T cells in acquired aplastic anemia. One entry per CDR3 protein, called by TCRdb with MiXCR from the reads. The repertoire holds tens of thousands of distinct CDR3 sequences, with about three quarters as singletons. The specimen sequenced was sorted CD4+, CD8+, or CD8+CD57+ T cells (not recorded which) from PBMCs. The receptors were sampled from a human donor with aplastic anemia. Each CDR3 is given without its conserved first and last residue. Size is omitted from some rows. Given values are once, few, many or a class for expanded clones.

j_gene,v_gene,abundance,CDR3aa
TRBJ2-2,TRBV2,few,ASSVGQGIAGELF
TRBJ1-6,TRBV7-2,.,ASSSWTGDNSPLH
TRBJ1-5,TRBV28,.,ASSSTGVRKPQH
TRBJ1-2,TRBV24-1,.,ATSDSREGYT
TRBJ2-5,TRBV5-6,.,ASSVYQGAQETQY
TRBJ2-2,TRBV7-7,few,ASSLGSGVAGELF
TRBJ2-3,TRBV24-1,.,ATSDLGRDTTDTQY
TRBJ2-1,TRBV20-1,.,SARSPSSYNEQF
TRBJ2-7,TRBV19,.,ASSIGGTLYEQY
TRBJ2-2,TRBV20-1,.,SARDPGVTGELF
TRBJ1-1,TRBV20-1,.,SAGGPHNTEAF
TRBJ1-1,TRBV7-2,.,ASRQDTSEAF
TRBJ2-1,TRBV24-1,few,ATGETGRAYNEQF
TRBJ2-1,TRBV7-6,.,ASSPDRDNEQF
TRBJ2-7,TRBV27,few,ASSFQSGRARSYEQY
TRBJ2-3,TRBV10-2,.,ASKGGGTDTQY
TRBJ1-2,TRBV20-1,.,SATRQGKGYGYT
TRBJ2-1,TRBV2,.,ASSYGRSNEQF
TRBJ1-1,TRBV7-6,.,ASSFDRYEAF
TRBJ1-1,TRBV2,.,ASREDRGTEAF
TRBJ2-7,TRBV7-9,few,ASCGGASYEQY
TRBJ2-3,TRBV7-9,.,ASSWDRADTQY